Presented here are 17 T cell receptor beta chains from one specimen sequenced in a study of OX40 agonist ivuxolimab in advanced cancers. Sequencing used immunoSEQ multiplex PCR; TCRdb keeps in-frame clones, though not all of them. In the table there are 50,000 or so clones, approximately 83% of which are singletons. The sample was CD4+ or CD8+ T cells sorted from blood, taken in a trial of the OX40 agonist ivuxolimab. These receptors were collected from an adult with an advanced solid tumor such as melanoma, head and neck, liver or kidney cancer.

This clone was recorded once. V is TRBV27 and J is TRBJ2-3; 7 bases match TRBD2. The CDR3 totals 14 residues. The V and J ends lost 5 bases and 4 bases, in that order; junction bases with no gene match: 6. Germline CDR1 reads MNHEY; CDR2 reads SMNVEV (reference sequence). This chain's CDR3 is CASSTTSLPDTQYF. CDR3 sequence (DNA): TGTGCCAGCAGTACGACTAGCCTTCCAGATACGCAGTATTTT.

This clone was observed a few times. The chain carries TRBV5-6 and TRBJ2-5, with 8 bases aligning to TRBD1. The length of the CDR3 is 14 residues. V lost 5 bases to trimming and J lost 6 bases; unmatched junction nucleotides: 9. In germline, CDR1 is SGHDT, CDR2 YYEEEE. The CDR3 bases are TGTGCCAGCAGTCAAGAGACAGGGGCAAAGACCCAGTACTTC. It yields the protein CASSQETGAKTQYF.

The rearrangement joins TRBV2 to TRBJ1-2; 7 bases match TRBD1. V lost 6 bases, J lost 8 bases, and 6 bases stayed unmatched. CDR3 length equals 12 residues. Germline-derived CDR1 and CDR2 are SNHLY and FYNNEI. CDR3 sequence: CASSAGGGGYTF. The CDR3, as DNA: TGTGCCAGCAGCGCAGGGGGTGGCGGCTACACCTTC.

This clone occurred once. V is TRBV27 and J is TRBJ2-3; 13 bases align to TRBD2. The V gene's germline CDR1 is MNHEY and CDR2 SMNVEV (reference sequence). V shed 4 bases, J shed 6 bases, and the junction held 10 bases outside the gene matches. The CDR3 is made up of 17 amino acids. The CDR3 loop reads CASSSLTSGRAGDTQYF. The CDR3 coding sequence is TGTGCCAGCAGTTCCCTAACTAGCGGGAGGGCCGGGGATACGCAGTATTTT.

The V and J genes are TRBV30 and TRBJ2-1; tentative D call: TRBD2 (5 bases). The ends were cut back, 3 bases at V and 3 bases at J, with 12 bases in the middle. The CDR3 length is 14 residues. Germline V gene data show CDR1 as GTSNPN and CDR2 as SVGIG (reference sequence). In DNA, the CDR3 is TGTGCCTGGAGGACTGCGGGCGGCTACAATGAGCAGTTCTTC. Translation: CAWRTAGGYNEQFF.

The genes are TRBV6-4 and TRBJ2-7; no definite D call. V dropped 4 bases and J dropped 3 bases, with 7 bases sitting between them. The CDR3 is 12 amino acids. The germline V gene encodes CDR1 MRHNA and CDR2 SNTAGT. The CDR3 DNA follows: TGTGCCAGCAGTGGTTGGCTCTACGAGCAGTACTTC. Translated, it gives CASSGWLYEQYF.

The chain has TRBV5-1 and TRBJ2-1, with 10 bases aligning to TRBD2. CDR3 length: 15 amino acids. J lost 10 bases, V lost 0 bases, and 7 bases had no gene match. Germline CDR1 and CDR2: SGHRS and YFSETQ. The CDR3 protein is CASSLVPSGGSEQFF. The CDR3 DNA follows: TGCGCCAGCAGCTTGGTTCCTAGCGGGGGATCGGAGCAGTTCTTC.

This chain links TRBV9 with TRBJ2-2; D might be TRBD2 (6 bases). The V end lost 7 bases, the J end lost 0 bases, and 10 bases lay between the germline ends. This CDR3 spans 14 amino acids. Germline V gives CDR1 SGDLS, CDR2 YYNGEE. The CDR3 spells CASGGNPNTGELFF. CDR3 nucleotides: TGTGCCAGCGGCGGGAATCCGAACACCGGGGAGCTGTTTTTT.

The chain has TRBV7-6 and TRBJ2-7; TRBD2 is a possible D gene (5 bases). This CDR3 has 14 residues. Germline V gene data show CDR1 as SGHVS and CDR2 as FNYEAQ. V lost 2 bases and J lost 2, with 10 bases in between. CDR3 in amino acids: CASSLLAPTYEQYF. The CDR3, as DNA: TGTGCCAGCAGCTTACTAGCTCCTACCTACGAGCAGTACTTC. The entire variable domain, with the rest obtained from reference TRBV7-6 and TRBJ2-7, is as follows: GAGVSQSPRYKVTKRGQDVALRCDPISGHVSLYWYRQALGQGPEFLTYFNYEAQQDKSGLPNDRFSAERPEGSISTLTIQRTEQRDSAMYRCASSLLAPTYEQYFGPGTRLTVT.

V and J are TRBV18 and TRBJ2-1; 11 bases line up with TRBD2. The V gene's germline CDR1 is KGHSH and CDR2 LQKENI. V was clipped by 0 bases and J by 5 bases; unmatched bases: 0. The length of the CDR3 is 15 residues. The CDR3 DNA follows: TGTGCCAGCTCACCACCGACTAGCGGGGACAATGAGCAGTTCTTC. As protein: CASSPPTSGDNEQFF. The complete variable domain, with remaining parts taken from reference TRBV18 and TRBJ2-1, reads NAGVMQNPRHLVRRRGQEARLRCSPMKGHSHVYWYRQLPEEGLKFMVYLQKENIIDESGMPKERFSAEFPKEGPSILRIQQVVRGDSAAYFCASSPPTSGDNEQFFGPGTRLTVL.

V and J are TRBV10-3 and TRBJ2-7; D gene uncertain. The CDR3 is 14 residues long. V was clipped by 10 bases and J by 6 bases, with 22 bases between them. Per the germline V gene, CDR1 is ENHRY and CDR2 is SYGVKD. CDR3 sequence reads: CATTFGEGSGEQYF. The CDR3 DNA sequence: TGTGCCACAACGTTTGGTGAAGGAAGTGGCGAGCAGTACTTC.

J is TRBJ2-2 and V is TRBV7-2, with TRBD2 as a possible D gene (6 bases). Looked up from germline, CDR1 is SGHTA and CDR2 is FQGNSA. The CDR3 length is 15 residues. Trimming took 6 bases from V and 3 from J, leaving 14 bases between them. The CDR3 region is CASSPDSGDTGELFF. The CDR3 nucleotides read TGTGCCAGCAGTCCCGACTCGGGGGACACCGGGGAGCTGTTTTTT.

The chain links TRBV7-2 to TRBJ2-2; 10 nucleotides match TRBD2. CDR3 length equals 17 residues. The ends lost 2 bases at V and 7 bases at J; junction bases unmatched: 10. The germline CDR1 and CDR2 sequences are SGHTA and FQGNSA. The CDR3 DNA follows: TGTGCCAGCAGCTTAAGTGTACTAGCGGGAATCGGCGGGGAGCTGTTTTTT. It translates to CASSLSVLAGIGGELFF.

The chain recombines TRBV4-2 with TRBJ1-1; D is undetermined. V gave up 3 bases and J gave up 3 bases, with 11 bases separating them. Looked up from germline, CDR1 is LGHNA and CDR2 is YNFKEQ. The CDR3 has 14 amino acids. CDR3 residues: CASSQSEGYTEAFF. DNA of the CDR3: TGTGCCAGCAGCCAGTCAGAAGGGTACACTGAAGCTTTCTTT.

As regards this clone: The sample contains more than one DNA sequence encoding this CDR3. V and J are TRBV19 and TRBJ2-3, with D tentatively TRBD2 (6 bases). The CDR3 spans 14 residues. Trimming stripped 1 base from V and 1 base from J, with 6 bases between. The germline V gene has CDR1 LNHDA and CDR2 SQIVND (reference sequence). CDR3 sequence (DNA): TGTGCCAGTAGTATAGCGGGAGGCACAGATACGCAGTATTTT. Residues: CASSIAGGTDTQYF.

The chain is built from TRBV4-1 and TRBJ1-2; D is unclear. This CDR3 is built from 14 residues. Germline values: CDR1 MGHRA, CDR2 YSYEKL. Deletions cut 4 bases from V and 4 bases from J, with 13 bases between. The CDR3 nucleotides are TGCGCCAGCAGCCCCCAAGCGGTCTCCTATGGCTACACCTTC. This translates into CASSPQAVSYGYTF.

This sequence joins TRBV7-8 and TRBJ2-2; TRBD1 agrees at 7 bases. CDR3 length: 15 residues. V gave up 1 base and J gave up 3 bases; unmatched junction bases: 2. Germline V gene lookup returns CDR1 SGHVS and CDR2 FQNEAQ. DNA of the CDR3: TGTGCCAGCAGCTTAGTCAGGGGGTACACCGGGGAGCTGTTTTTT. It codes for CASSLVRGYTGELFF.